The T cell receptor beta chain under discussion was sequenced for a study of graft-versus-host responses after intestinal transplantation. Here immunoSEQ multiplex PCR was the method, and the copy in TCRdb shows in-frame clones only, minus some. This sample carries roughly 60,000 clones, more than 75% of them seen once, and the ten largest clones take approximately 2.9%. Study-level results: Those patients showing graft-donor T cell macrochimerism displayed high graft-versus-host to host-versus-graft clonal ratios in allografts. Recipient bone marrow held GvH clones, some seen earlier in ileum or blood.

A remark on this clone: Its antigen is currently unknown.

The TCR originated in a human patient who received an intestinal transplant, so some T cells may come from the graft donor. Sample: PBMCs, taken about 120 days after intestinal transplantation.

CDR3 sequence: CASSKQPLVENTEAFF. The CDR3 nucleotides are TGCGCCAGCAGCAAGCAGCCTCTCGTGGAGAACACTGAAGCTTTCTTT. The chain links TRBV4-1 to TRBJ1-1; D uncertain. This CDR3 has 16 residues. V shed 5 bases and J shed 1 base, with 17 bases lying between them. Germline V CDR1 and CDR2: MGHRA, YSYEKL.